Sequencing of this TCR beta chain was carried out in a study of shared clonotypes between healthy human individuals. Sequencing used immunoSEQ multiplex PCR; TCRdb keeps in-frame clones, though not all of them. The sample consists of over 2 million clones, approximately 95% of them appearing once. CD45RO-negative, CCR7-positively selected cells formed the naive CD8 fraction, excluding terminally differentiated effector memory CD45RA+ cells. Every donor was a Caucasian adult from Nashville, Tennessee. Germline loops: CDR1 PRHDT, CDR2 FYEKMQ (reference sequence). The length of the CDR3 is 12 residues. Trimming removed 3 bases at V and 7 bases at J, with 7 bases between. Remarks on this clone: Distinct nucleotide sequences in the sample also encode this CDR3.

The sample consisted of naive CD8+ T cells sorted from blood. The chain recombines TRBV13 with TRBJ2-1; D call uncertain. The receptor's source is a man in his late teens or twenties in good health. CDR3 in amino acids: CASSFGYNEQFF. The CDR3, as DNA: TGTGCCAGCAGCTTTGGTTATAATGAGCAGTTCTTC.